This entry lists 9 T cell receptor beta chains sequenced from one sample in a study of cytomegalovirus exposure and HLA in healthy donors. The PCR had 60 Vbeta and 13 Jbeta primers. Clones were sequenced by immunoSEQ multiplex PCR, and TCRdb holds only the in-frame ones, with some missing. The profile shows about 110,000 clones, 70% to 90% of them singletons. The material sequenced was PBMCs. The receptor set was obtained from a man aged 35 to 55 in good health and CMV-seronegative.

The J gene is TRBJ2-7, the V gene TRBV6-1; 8 nucleotides line up with TRBD1. The CDR3 sequence is 13 residues long. Germline values: CDR1 MNHNS, CDR2 SASEGT. Trimming removed 6 bases from V and 7 bases from J; junction bases left unmatched: 8. The CDR3 coding sequence is TGTGCCAGCAGCCGGGACAGGCTCGGAGAGCAGTACTTC. Its protein is CASSRDRLGEQYF.

The rearrangement joins TRBV7-9 to TRBJ2-7; the D gene is possibly TRBD2 (5 bases). This CDR3 is 15 amino acids long. Germline CDR1 SEHNR, CDR2 FQNEAQ (reference sequence). Trimming pared 5 bases from V and 6 bases from J, leaving 20 bases between. The CDR3 DNA reads as TGTGCCAGCAGCCCAGAACGGACTCAAAGGTTCGAGCAGTACTTC. It specifies CASSPERTQRFEQYF. Combining the CDR3 with reference TRBV7-9 and TRBJ2-7 gives the whole variable domain DTGVSQNPRHKITKRGQNVTFRCDPISEHNRLYWYRQTLGQGPEFLTYFQNEAQLEKSRLLSDRFSAERPKGSFSTLEIQRTEQGDSAMYLCASSPERTQRFEQYFGPGTRLTVT.

This clone has a single count. The J gene is TRBJ2-1, the V gene TRBV25-1, with D possibly matching TRBD2 (5 bases). The CDR3 has 15 amino acids. V was cut by 3 bases and J by 6 bases, with 15 bases left in between. The germline V gene has CDR1 MGHDK and CDR2 SYGVNS. The CDR3 sequence is CASSEWPGTINEQFF. The CDR3 DNA follows: TGTGCCAGCAGTGAGTGGCCGGGAACCATCAATGAGCAGTTCTTC.

The chain is built from TRBV11-2 and TRBJ1-2; a possible D gene is TRBD1 (6 bases). Germline values: CDR1 SGHAT, CDR2 FQNNGV. The V end was cut by 3 bases, the J end by 4 bases, with 18 bases between. The CDR3 loop spans 16 amino acids. CDR3 region: CASSFITGTYRYGYTF. The CDR3 bases are TGTGCCAGCAGCTTCATAACAGGGACCTATCGCTATGGCTACACCTTC.

This CDR3 is CAINGSPEDFKGYTF. CDR3 coding DNA: TGTGCCATCAACGGAAGTCCCGAGGACTTTAAAGGCTACACCTTC. The chain couples TRBV10-3 to TRBJ1-2, with D unresolved. Deletions cut 7 bases from V and 8 bases from J, with 23 bases between. Germline V lookup: CDR1 ENHRY, CDR2 SYGVKD. This CDR3 region has 15 residues.

The chain has TRBV2 and TRBJ1-3, with D unresolved. V was pared by 8 bases and J by 0 bases, with 5 bases between. The CDR3 runs to 12 residues. Germline V gives CDR1 SNHLY, CDR2 FYNNEI. The DNA of the CDR3 is TGTGCCAGCCCTGTCTCTGGAAACACCATATATTTT. This translates into CASPVSGNTIYF.

This chain uses TRBV19 with TRBJ2-5; D might be TRBD1 (5 bases). Trimming left V 3 bases short and J 5 bases short, with 10 bases between. This CDR3 spans 13 amino acids. CDR1 is LNHDA and CDR2 is SQIVND in the germline V gene (reference sequence). CDR3 DNA: TGTGCCAGTAGTATTACAGGCCCTGAGACCCAGTACTTC. Amino acids: CASSITGPETQYF. Drawing the rest from reference TRBV19 and TRBJ2-5, the complete variable domain is DGGITQSPKYLFRKEGQNVTLSCEQNLNHDAMYWYRQDPGQGLRLIYYSQIVNDFQKGDIAEGYSVSREKKESFPLTVTSAQKNPTAFYLCASSITGPETQYFGPGTRLLVL.

As DNA, the CDR3 is TGTGCCAGCAGCTTCTCCGGGACAGGGTTAGGAGAGACCCAGTACTTC. Amino acids: CASSFSGTGLGETQYF. This sequence joins TRBV5-8 and TRBJ2-5, with TRBD1 identical over 9 bases. J was trimmed by 4 bases and V by 2 bases; bases with no gene match: 9. CDR1 SGHTS and CDR2 YDEGEE come from the germline V gene. CDR3 length: 16 amino acids.

This clone came up once. V usage is TRBV5-4 and J usage is TRBJ2-7; 7 bases are a match to TRBD1. The trim removed 3 bases at V and 2 bases at J, leaving 14 bases unmatched. Germline CDR1 reads SGHNT; CDR2 reads YYREEE (reference sequence). This CDR3 is built from 17 residues. CDR3 bases: TGTGCCAGCAGCTCCCGATTACAGGGGCACACGGCCTACGAGCAGTACTTC. The encoded protein is CASSSRLQGHTAYEQYF.